The 29 T cell receptor beta chains presented below share a single source sample, sequenced in a study of shared clonotypes between healthy human individuals. The assay was immunoSEQ multiplex PCR, and TCRdb's table has in-frame clones only and misses some. The data show roughly 760,000 clones, roughly 70% seen once. The sample comprised memory CD4+ T cells sorted from blood. Stated subset: CD45RA-negative fraction. The source of these receptors is a young woman in good health.

The chain has TRBV2 and TRBJ2-7; unclear D gene. Trimming left V 6 bases short and J 10 bases short, with 22 bases between. Per germline, CDR1 SNHLY and CDR2 FYNNEI. The length of the CDR3 is 14 residues. DNA for the CDR3: TGTGCCAGCAGCTCGATCCTAGGTGCGGCTACACAGTACTTC. It codes for CASSSILGAATQYF.

The CDR3 here is CAIDRDGGTSEQFF. The CDR3 nucleotides read TGTGCCATCGACCGGGACGGAGGCACAAGTGAGCAGTTCTTC. The rearrangement links TRBV10-3 to TRBJ2-1, with D perhaps matching TRBD1 or TRBD2 (5 bases each). The germline CDR1 and CDR2 sequences are ENHRY and SYGVKD. The CDR3 runs to 14 residues. V was trimmed by 8 bases and J by 9 bases, leaving 20 bases between them.

The CDR3 region is CASRDESEGRNGYTF. CDR3 DNA sequence: TGTGCCAGCAGAGACGAGAGCGAAGGTAGGAATGGCTACACCTTC. The chain links TRBV28 to TRBJ1-2, with D unclear. This CDR3 is 15 amino acids long. CDR1 is MDHEN and CDR2 is SYDVKM in the germline V gene. V shed 6 bases and J shed 6 bases, with 20 bases lying between them.

The chain carries TRBV6-5 and TRBJ2-1; 9 bases are shared with TRBD2. CDR3 size: 14 residues. In germline, CDR1 is MNHEY, CDR2 SVGAGI. V shed 7 bases, J shed 2 bases, and the junction held 3 bases outside the gene matches. In nucleotides, the CDR3 is TGTGCCAGCAAAATAGCGGGAGCCTACAATGAGCAGTTCTTC. It specifies CASKIAGAYNEQFF.

J is TRBJ2-2 and V is TRBV4-2, with 9 bases identical to TRBD2. The CDR3 has 15 residues. Looked up from germline, CDR1 is LGHNA and CDR2 is YNFKEQ. V shed 3 bases, J shed 6 bases, and the junction held 5 bases outside the gene matches. The CDR3 region is CASSQIAGVPGELFF. The CDR3 DNA follows: TGTGCCAGCAGCCAGATAGCGGGAGTCCCCGGGGAGCTGTTTTTT.

The DNA for the CDR3 is TGTGCCAGCAGCTTAGCGAAGGGGACATACTACGAGCAGTACTTC. Protein: CASSLAKGTYYEQYF. This sequence joins TRBV7-8 and TRBJ2-7, with a weak D call TRBD1 (6 bases). Germline CDR1 SGHVS, CDR2 FQNEAQ. This CDR3 contains 15 residues. V lost 0 bases to trimming and J lost 3 bases, with 12 bases between them.

The sample holds a few counts of this clone. The CDR3 protein is CASSPRLLVGEQYF. CDR3 coding DNA: TGTGCCAGCAGTCCCCGGTTGTTAGTGGGGGAGCAGTACTTC. V and J are TRBV27 and TRBJ2-5; perhaps D is TRBD1 or TRBD2 (5 bases each). The germline V gene has CDR1 MNHEY and CDR2 SMNVEV (reference sequence). This CDR3 contains 14 residues. Trimming stripped 5 bases from V and 11 bases from J, with 21 bases between.

The genes are TRBV2 and TRBJ1-2; tentatively, D is TRBD1 (5 bases). Germline lookup yields CDR1 SNHLY and CDR2 FYNNEI. The V gene lost 4 bases and the J gene lost 8 bases, with 11 bases spanning the gap. The CDR3 spans 12 residues. In nucleotides, the CDR3 is TGTGCCAGCAGTGCGGACTGGGGGGGCTACACCTTC. Its translation: CASSADWGGYTF.

This clone was observed a few times. The chain employs TRBV5-4 and TRBJ1-2; 8 nucleotides line up with TRBD1. Germline V gene sequence: CDR1 SGHNT, CDR2 YYREEE (reference sequence). This CDR3 region has 16 residues. Trimming took 1 base from V and 0 from J; bases not matched to a gene: 5. As DNA, the CDR3 is TGTGCCAGCAGCTTGCCAGGGACAGGAACTAACTATGGCTACACCTTC. Its protein product is CASSLPGTGTNYGYTF.

This chain links TRBV6-5 with TRBJ2-1; D is uncertain. The CDR3 covers 15 residues. V gave up 5 bases and J gave up 2 bases, with 13 bases separating them. In germline, CDR1 is MNHEY, CDR2 SVGAGI. The CDR3 DNA follows: TGTGCCAGCAGTCTACAGCGTTCTCCCTACAATGAGCAGTTCTTC. It encodes CASSLQRSPYNEQFF.

V gene TRBV11-2 combines with J gene TRBJ2-7, with 9 bases that match TRBD2. The CDR3 runs 17 residues. V dropped 2 bases and J dropped 6; count of bases not matched to a gene: 14. Germline assignment: CDR1 SGHAT and CDR2 FQNNGV. The CDR3 nucleotides are TGTGCCAGCAGCTTACGAAGGTTTCCAGCGGGAGGCGTCGAGCAGTACTTC. Translating it yields CASSLRRFPAGGVEQYF. The full variable domain, completed using reference TRBV11-2 and TRBJ2-7, is EAGVAQSPRYKIIEKRQSVAFWCNPISGHATLYWYQQILGQGPKLLIQFQNNGVVDDSQLPKDRFSAERLKGVDSTLKIQPAKLEDSAVYLCASSLRRFPAGGVEQYFGPGTRLTVT.

Only one count was recorded for this clone. This chain links TRBV29-1 with TRBJ1-3; unclear D gene. V lost 3 bases and J lost 4, with 7 bases in between. Germline-derived CDR1 and CDR2 are SQVTM and ANQGSEA. The CDR3 consists of 12 residues. The CDR3 here is CSVDSDGNTIYF. CDR3 bases: TGCAGCGTTGATTCAGACGGAAACACCATATATTTT.

V usage is TRBV28 and J usage is TRBJ2-7; D perhaps matches TRBD2 (7 bases). Germline CDR1 is MDHEN and CDR2 is SYDVKM. V lost 6 bases and J lost 1, with 16 bases in between. This CDR3 contains 15 residues. The CDR3 sequence: CASSPGLGGSYEQYF. CDR3 in DNA: TGTGCCAGCAGCCCCGGACTAGGGGGATCCTACGAGCAGTACTTC.

This rearrangement joins TRBV11-2 to TRBJ2-7; tentatively, D is TRBD2 (6 bases). The germline V and J ends were trimmed by 1 base and 4 bases, with 11 bases remaining between them. Per the germline V gene, CDR1 is SGHAT and CDR2 is FQNNGV. This CDR3 is built from 14 residues. The CDR3, as DNA: TGTGCCAGCAGCTTAGTTGAGACTAGGTACGAGCAGTACTTC. Translation gives CASSLVETRYEQYF. Variable domain in full (rest from reference TRBV11-2 and TRBJ2-7): EAGVAQSPRYKIIEKRQSVAFWCNPISGHATLYWYQQILGQGPKLLIQFQNNGVVDDSQLPKDRFSAERLKGVDSTLKIQPAKLEDSAVYLCASSLVETRYEQYFGPGTRLTVT.

This clone was counted many times. The V and J genes are TRBV5-1 and TRBJ1-4, with 8 bases aligning to TRBD1. CDR3 length: 15 amino acids. Trimming cost V 4 bases and J 8 bases; bases outside gene matches: 10. Germline lookup yields CDR1 SGHRS and CDR2 YFSETQ. The CDR3 spells CASSTRTGIEEKLFF. In nucleotides, the CDR3 is TGCGCCAGCAGCACCCGGACAGGGATTGAAGAAAAACTGTTTTTT.

The V gene is TRBV28, the J gene TRBJ2-2; D is uncertain. Germline V gene lookup returns CDR1 MDHEN and CDR2 SYDVKM. With 4 bases removed from V and 0 bases from J, the gap between germline ends came to 12 bases. The CDR3 contains 16 residues. The CDR3, as DNA: TGTGCCAGCAGTTATAGTAGGGTCTCGAACACCGGGGAGCTGTTTTTT. It yields the protein CASSYSRVSNTGELFF.

This chain links TRBV27 with TRBJ2-5; 7 bases fit TRBD1. This CDR3 contains 16 residues. V lost 5 bases and J lost 5; bases outside the gene matches: 14. CDR1 MNHEY and CDR2 SMNVEV come from the germline V gene (reference sequence). DNA of the CDR3: TGTGCCAGCAGTCCCACCCAGGGACAGAGTTGGGAGACCCAGTACTTC. Protein: CASSPTQGQSWETQYF.

This clone was counted once. V usage is TRBV19 and J usage is TRBJ2-7; D is uncertain. This CDR3 is built from 15 residues. CDR1 is LNHDA and CDR2 is SQIVND in the germline V gene (reference sequence). Trimming cost V 2 bases and J 3 bases, with 14 bases left between them. The DNA of the CDR3 is TGTGCCAGTAGTATATCCCCAATCGACGTCTACGAGCAGTACTTC. Encoded protein: CASSISPIDVYEQYF.

This clone was seen more than once but under ten times. This rearrangement joins TRBV25-1 to TRBJ2-3; 12 bases map to TRBD2. The CDR3 has 16 residues. Per the germline V gene, CDR1 is MGHDK and CDR2 is SYGVNS. V shed 4 bases and J 0 bases; nucleotides not matched to a gene: 2. CDR3 amino acids: CASSVTSGGSTDTQYF. The CDR3 DNA sequence: TGTGCCAGCAGTGTGACTAGCGGGGGTAGCACAGATACGCAGTATTTT.

This rearrangement joins TRBV7-3 to TRBJ2-1; perhaps TRBD2 as D (6 bases). This CDR3 contains 14 residues. CDR1 SGHTA and CDR2 FQGTGA come from the germline V gene. Trimming cost V 2 bases and J 6 bases, with 11 bases left between them. The DNA for the CDR3 is TGTGCCAGCAGCTTACCGGGAGTCGGCAATGAGCAGTTCTTC. This encodes CASSLPGVGNEQFF.

The gene calls are TRBV5-4 and TRBJ2-5; the D gene is possibly TRBD2 (6 bases). CDR1 is SGHNT, CDR2 YYREEE, per germline (reference sequence). V was pared by 2 bases and J by 2 bases, with 10 bases between. There are 14 residues in the CDR3. CDR3 sequence: CASSFRAGQETQYF. The DNA of the CDR3 is TGTGCCAGCAGCTTTAGGGCGGGGCAAGAGACCCAGTACTTC.

This clone was counted many times. This chain uses TRBV5-1 with TRBJ1-2, with D tentatively TRBD1 (5 bases). The V gene lost 1 base and the J gene lost 6 bases, with 13 bases spanning the gap. Germline V gene data show CDR1 as SGHRS and CDR2 as YFSETQ. The length of the CDR3 is 14 residues. The CDR3 region has the DNA TGCGCCAGCAGCTTGCGGGGCCAGGGAGATGGCTACACCTTC. Translation: CASSLRGQGDGYTF.

The chain couples TRBV7-2 to TRBJ2-7; tentative D call: TRBD2 (6 bases). There are 15 residues in the CDR3. CDR1 SGHTA and CDR2 FQGNSA come from the germline V gene. Between the trimmed V and J ends, which lost 0 bases and 2 bases, there was a span of 11 bases. In DNA form, the CDR3 reads TGTGCCAGCAGCTTAGCGCTCCTAGCGACCTACGAGCAGTACTTC. It specifies CASSLALLATYEQYF.

The CDR3 loop is CAWGQRTGTRTSEQYF. The CDR3, as DNA: TGTGCCTGGGGGCAAAGGACAGGGACGCGAACCAGCGAGCAGTACTTC. V and J are TRBV30 and TRBJ2-7; 8 bases match TRBD1. V lost 5 bases, J lost 6 bases, and 18 bases stayed unmatched. The CDR3 spans 16 residues. Germline V gene data show CDR1 as GTSNPN and CDR2 as SVGIG (reference sequence). Together with reference TRBV30 and TRBJ2-7, the CDR3 gives the full variable domain: SQTIHQWPATLVQPVGSPLSLECTVEGTSNPNLYWYRQAAGRGLQLLFYSVGIGQISSEVPQNLSASRPQDRQFILSSKKLLLSDSGFYLCAWGQRTGTRTSEQYFGPGTRLTVT.

The chain uses TRBV6-6 and TRBJ1-2; 7 nucleotides line up with TRBD1. This CDR3 is 15 amino acids long. V lost 1 base, J lost 6 bases, and 8 bases stayed unmatched. Germline assignment: CDR1 MNHNY and CDR2 SVGAGI (reference sequence). The CDR3 region has the DNA TGTGCCAGCAGTTACTTGGGACAGCCGGGTGATGGCTACACCTTC. This gives the protein CASSYLGQPGDGYTF.

V is TRBV7-8 and J is TRBJ2-1; TRBD2 agrees at 7 bases. V lost 1 base to trimming and J lost 6 bases; unmatched junction nucleotides: 6. The CDR3 loop spans 15 amino acids. Germline-derived CDR1 and CDR2 are SGHVS and FQNEAQ. CDR3 nucleotide sequence: TGTGCCAGCAGCTTAGGAATCGGGAGGATCAATGAGCAGTTCTTC. As protein: CASSLGIGRINEQFF. Full variable domain (rest looked up from reference TRBV7-8 and TRBJ2-1): GAGVSQSPRYKVAKRGQDVALRCDPISGHVSLFWYQQALGQGPEFLTYFQNEAQLDKSGLPSDRFFAERPEGSVSTLKIQRTQQEDSAVYLCASSLGIGRINEQFFGPGTRLTVL.

This clone was recorded only once. V is TRBV29-1 and J is TRBJ2-7; D may be TRBD1 or TRBD2 (6 bases each). This CDR3 spans 15 amino acids. Germline V gene lookup returns CDR1 SQVTM and CDR2 ANQGSEA. The germline V and J ends were trimmed by 4 bases and 7 bases, with 23 bases remaining between them. The CDR3 coding sequence is TGCAGCGTTGGAGGACTCGGGGGCAGATCGGGTGAGCAGTACTTC. Its translation: CSVGGLGGRSGEQYF.

The chain has TRBV19 and TRBJ2-3; D is unresolved. Germline-derived CDR1 and CDR2 are LNHDA and SQIVND (reference sequence). V lost 0 bases, J lost 4 bases, and 14 bases lay in between. This CDR3 region has 16 residues. The CDR3 is CASSIDLESLADTQYF. As DNA, the CDR3 is TGTGCCAGTAGTATAGATCTGGAGTCCCTCGCAGATACGCAGTATTTT. Drawing the rest from reference TRBV19 and TRBJ2-3, the complete variable domain is DGGITQSPKYLFRKEGQNVTLSCEQNLNHDAMYWYRQDPGQGLRLIYYSQIVNDFQKGDIAEGYSVSREKKESFPLTVTSAQKNPTAFYLCASSIDLESLADTQYFGPGTRLTVL.

V and J are TRBV9 and TRBJ2-1; TRBD1 is a possible D gene (6 bases). Trimming pared 4 bases from V and 0 bases from J, leaving 14 bases between. CDR3 length: 16 amino acids. Looked up from germline, CDR1 is SGDLS and CDR2 is YYNGEE. DNA for the CDR3: TGTGCCAGCAGCCTATCAGGGGCAAGCTCCTACAATGAGCAGTTCTTC. Protein: CASSLSGASSYNEQFF.